This T cell receptor beta chain was retrieved from a study of breast tumors, draining lymph nodes, adjacent tissues. TCRdb recomputed calls from the multiplex PCR reads with MiXCR, one row per CDR3 protein. The table has about 230,000 distinct CDR3 sequences, about 34% seen once. V gave up 1 base and J gave up 2 bases, with 32 bases separating them. Germline lookup yields CDR1 SEHNR and CDR2 FQNEAQ (reference sequence). The CDR3 length is 22 residues. Samples came from axillary lymph nodes draining the breast cancer. The chain recombines TRBV7-9 with TRBJ2-5; possible D gene TRBD2, 5 bases. Input material: axillary lymph node tissue. This TCR was recovered from a female donor with breast cancer. Some clones in this sample may be carry-over from other donors' samples. CDR3 region: CASSLGSGRGPGELRRQETQYF. CDR3 in DNA: TGTGCCAGCAGCTTAGGGAGCGGAAGAGGTCCCGGGGAGCTGAGAAGGCAAGAGACCCAGTACTTC. The entire variable domain, with the rest obtained from reference TRBV7-9 and TRBJ2-5, is as follows: DTGVSQNPRHKITKRGQNVTFRCDPISEHNRLYWYRQTLGQGPEFLTYFQNEAQLEKSRLLSDRFSAERPKGSFSTLEIQRTEQGDSAMYLCASSLGSGRGPGELRRQETQYFGPGTRLLVL.